This passage covers 16 T cell receptor beta chains from one sample sequenced in a study of T-cell memory formation after mild COVID-19. TCRdb reanalysed the 5' RACE reads using MiXCR and keeps one entry per CDR3 protein. This table holds roughly 400,000 distinct CDR3 sequences, about 16% found once. Sequencing input: PBMCs or a T cell subset sorted from them (not recorded which). The receptors derive from a man between 18 and 29 years old who had mild COVID-19 (a few samples of this study predate the infection). Cell type and time point are not known.

The chain employs TRBV5-6 and TRBJ2-7; D unclear. The CDR3 runs to 13 residues. CDR1 is SGHDT, CDR2 YYEEEE, per germline. Trimming pared 4 bases from V and 4 bases from J, leaving 12 bases between. CDR3 nucleotides: TGTGCCAGCAGCCCTTGGTGGGGTTACGAGCAGTACGTC. This codes for CASSPWWGYEQYV.

In this sample, this clonotype turned up a few times. This chain connects TRBV6-2 or TRBV6-3 to TRBJ2-1, with TRBD2 identical over 8 bases. Germline assignment: CDR1 MNHEY and CDR2 SVGEGT. The length of the CDR3 is 15 residues. J lost 4 bases, V lost 5 bases, and 7 bases had no gene match. CDR3 residues: CASSAGAGEYNEQFF. The CDR3 bases are TGTGCCAGCAGTGCGGGAGCGGGGGAATACAATGAGCAGTTCTTC.

This clonotype was detected only a few times. The rearrangement links TRBV11-2 to TRBJ2-1; D might be TRBD2 (5 bases). Per germline, CDR1 SGHAT and CDR2 FQNNGV. V was pared by 6 bases and J by 4 bases, with 13 bases between. The CDR3 runs 14 residues. CDR3 sequence reads: CASRPGILYNEQFF. CDR3 coding DNA: TGTGCCAGCAGACCCGGGATCCTGTACAATGAGCAGTTCTTC.

V and J are TRBV4-1 and TRBJ2-7, with D hard to call. V lost 0 bases and J lost 6, with 9 bases in between. The V gene's germline CDR1 is MGHRA and CDR2 YSYEKL. This CDR3 is built from 13 residues. The DNA of the CDR3 is TGCGCCAGCAGCCAAGAACCCTGGGGCGAGCAGTACGTC. Translated: CASSQEPWGEQYV.

The rearrangement joins TRBV7-2 to TRBJ2-4; 10 bases line up with TRBD1. The CDR3 is 14 amino acids. Germline CDR1 is SGHTA and CDR2 is FQGNSA. Losses at the gene ends were 4 bases for V and 4 bases for J; bases not matched to a gene: 1. In DNA, the CDR3 is TGTGCCAGCAGCTCGGACAGGGGGAAAAACATTCAGTACTTC. Translated: CASSSDRGKNIQYF.

This clonotype was found a few times. This rearrangement joins TRBV5-5 to TRBJ2-1; no definite D call. CDR3 length: 12 amino acids. The germline V gene encodes CDR1 SGHKS and CDR2 YYEKEE (reference sequence). Trimming cost V 1 base and J 8 bases, with 7 bases left between them. The CDR3 DNA reads TGTGCCAGCAGCTTGAGTCGGGATGAGCAGTTCTTC. Encoded protein: CASSLSRDEQFF.

This clonotype showed up just a few times. The chain carries TRBV7-9 and TRBJ2-3, with D tentatively TRBD2 (5 bases). Germline CDR1 SEHNR, CDR2 FQNEAQ (reference sequence). V lost 2 bases to trimming and J lost 2 bases, with 8 bases between them. This CDR3 contains 14 residues. The CDR3 DNA is TGTGCCAGCAGCTTATCCCTAGCCACAGATACGCAGTATTTT. It encodes CASSLSLATDTQYF.

The CDR3 region is CASSAHHSYEQYV. The CDR3 DNA reads TGTGCCAGTAGTGCTCATCACTCCTACGAGCAGTACGTC. This chain uses TRBV19 with TRBJ2-7, with D unclear. V lost 5 bases, J lost 0 bases, and 8 bases lay in between. CDR1 is LNHDA, CDR2 SQIVND, per germline (reference sequence). CDR3 length: 13 residues.

The CDR3 region has the DNA TGTGCCATCAGTGCCGCGGGGGGGCTCGAAGATACGCAGTATTTT. Protein sequence: CAISAAGGLEDTQYF. The V and J genes are TRBV10-3 and TRBJ2-3; TRBD2 matches 9 bases. This CDR3 comprises 15 residues. With V trimmed by 4 bases and J by 5 bases, 7 bases remained unmatched. The germline CDR1 and CDR2 sequences are ENHRY and SYGVKD.

This clonotype was observed a handful of times. The chain is built from TRBV7-2 and TRBJ1-4; D not resolved. Germline CDR1 reads SGHTA; CDR2 reads FQGNSA. Trimming left V 0 bases short and J 2 bases short, with 16 bases between. This CDR3 has 18 residues. The CDR3 spells CASSLAPGRSWTNEKLFF. CDR3 nucleotide sequence: TGTGCCAGCAGCTTAGCGCCGGGCAGATCTTGGACTAATGAAAAACTGTTTTTT. Together with reference TRBV7-2 and TRBJ1-4, the CDR3 gives the full variable domain: GAGVSQSPSNKVTEKGKDVELRCDPISGHTALYWYRQSLGQGLEFLIYFQGNSAPDKSGLPSDRFSAERTGGSVSTLTIQRTQQEDSAVYLCASSLAPGRSWTNEKLFFGSGTQLSVL.

This clonotype was seen more than once but under ten times. The CDR3, as DNA: TGTGCCAGCAGCGGGACAGGGGGCGGGTACACTGAAGCTTTCTTT. Its protein product is CASSGTGGGYTEAFF. This chain links TRBV5-4 with TRBJ1-1, with TRBD1 matching 12 bases. Germline CDR1 and CDR2: SGHNT and YYREEE (reference sequence). This CDR3 is built from 15 residues. V trimming: 4 bases; J trimming: 3 bases; junction bases outside the gene matches: 4.

This clonotype has only a few counts. Here the CDR3 reads CASSQDLGQGQETQYF. For the CDR3, the DNA is TGCGCCAGCAGCCAAGATCTAGGACAGGGACAAGAGACCCAGTACTTC. The chain joins TRBV4-3 to TRBJ2-5; 8 nucleotides align to TRBD1. This CDR3 contains 16 residues. Trimming at V came to 0 bases and at J to 2 bases, leaving 5 bases not matched to a gene. Looked up from germline, CDR1 is LGHNA and CDR2 is YSLEER.

The chain links TRBV7-2 to TRBJ2-5; 8 nucleotides line up with TRBD2. Germline CDR1 reads SGHTA; CDR2 reads FQGNSA. The CDR3 length is 12 residues. V lost 8 bases to trimming and J lost 5 bases; unmatched junction nucleotides: 4. The CDR3 coding sequence is TGTGCCAGCGAACTAGCGGCGGAGACCCAGTACTTC. As protein: CASELAAETQYF.

This clonotype appeared a few times. J is TRBJ2-3 and V is TRBV7-9, with 13 bases fitting TRBD2. Germline loops: CDR1 SEHNR, CDR2 FQNEAQ (reference sequence). The junction had 10 bases not matched to a gene; V was cut back by 5 bases and J by 2 bases. CDR3 length: 18 amino acids. The CDR3 DNA sequence: TGTGCCAGCAGCATACTTTGGACTAGCGGGGGCTACACAGATACGCAGTATTTT. This sequence encodes CASSILWTSGGYTDTQYF.

This sequence joins TRBV4-1 and TRBJ1-1; D call uncertain. The V end lost 0 bases, the J end lost 6 bases, and 11 bases lay between the germline ends. The CDR3 loop spans 14 amino acids. The germline CDR1 and CDR2 sequences are MGHRA and YSYEKL. CDR3 protein: CASSQERAAAEAFF. CDR3 coding DNA: TGCGCCAGCAGCCAAGAAAGGGCAGCGGCTGAAGCTTTCTTT.

This clonotype was picked up many times. The chain joins TRBV2 to TRBJ2-1; a weak D match, TRBD1 (6 bases). The germline V gene encodes CDR1 SNHLY and CDR2 FYNNEI. The CDR3 is 12 amino acids. V was clipped by 11 bases and J by 9 bases, with 17 bases between them. DNA for the CDR3: TGTGCCGGCCGGCCCCAGGGGCCTGAGCAGTTCTTC. Encoded protein: CAGRPQGPEQFF.